Following are 5 T cell receptor beta chains from one sample sequenced in a study of cytomegalovirus exposure and HLA in healthy donors. Only in-frame clones appear in the TCRdb table, and some are missing; sequencing was by immunoSEQ multiplex PCR. The table records roughly 100,000 clones, 88% of them present only once. The sample consisted of PBMCs. Receptor source: a woman in her late teens or twenties in good health and CMV-seropositive.

In this sample, this clone turned up a few times. The gene calls are TRBV5-4 and TRBJ2-7; 7 nucleotides match TRBD1. Germline V gene lookup returns CDR1 SGHNT and CDR2 YYREEE (reference sequence). This CDR3 is built from 13 residues. Unmatched junction bases numbered 4, after V lost 4 bases and J lost 3 bases. CDR3: CASSEGTDYEQYF. CDR3 nucleotides: TGTGCCAGCAGCGAAGGGACAGACTACGAGCAGTACTTC.

CDR3 in amino acids: CASSLGQGKDQPQHF. In DNA form, the CDR3 reads TGTGCCAGCTCCCTAGGACAGGGTAAAGATCAGCCCCAGCATTTT. The chain carries TRBV7-9 and TRBJ1-5, with 8 positions matching TRBD1. Germline V lookup: CDR1 SEHNR, CDR2 FQNEAQ (reference sequence). The CDR3 covers 15 residues. V gave up 8 bases and J gave up 5 bases; unmatched junction bases: 11.

The CDR3 protein is CASSSPGLAGRTQYF. CDR3 in DNA: TGTGCCAGCAGTTCCCCCGGACTGGCGGGTAGGACCCAGTACTTC. This chain connects TRBV6-5 to TRBJ2-5, with a possible D match to TRBD2 (5 bases). V was pared by 4 bases and J by 7 bases, with 19 bases between. The CDR3 runs to 15 residues. Germline loops: CDR1 MNHEY, CDR2 SVGAGI.

The chain is built from TRBV28 and TRBJ1-5; D is possibly TRBD1 (6 bases). The ends were cut back, 3 bases at V and 2 bases at J, with 11 bases in the middle. The CDR3 is 15 amino acids. Germline CDR1 is MDHEN and CDR2 is SYDVKM. Written as DNA, the CDR3 is TGTGCCAGCAGTTTGGGGGGGCGCGGCAATCAGCCCCAGCATTTT. Protein product: CASSLGGRGNQPQHF.

The chain links TRBV7-8 to TRBJ2-1, with TRBD2 matching 8 bases. After removal of 8 bases from V and 10 bases from J, the junction contained 7 bases not matched to a gene. The CDR3 spans 12 residues. Germline lookup yields CDR1 SGHVS and CDR2 FQNEAQ. Here the CDR3 reads CASHTRGGEQFF. In nucleotides, the CDR3 is TGTGCCAGCCATACACGGGGGGGCGAGCAGTTCTTC.